This TCR beta chain came from a study of blood T cell repertoires in COVID-19. Per the germline V gene, CDR1 is LNHNV and CDR2 is YYDKDF (reference sequence). The V end lost 5 bases, the J end lost 7 bases, and 18 bases lay between the germline ends. This CDR3 spans 14 amino acids. Here immunoSEQ multiplex PCR was the method, and the copy in TCRdb shows in-frame clones only, minus some. Of about 170,000 clones in the sample, 70% to 90% were seen once. The V call is TRBV15, the J call TRBJ2-7; D possibly corresponds to TRBD2 (6 bases). Sequenced material: peripheral blood. The source is a woman in her sixties or seventies with COVID-19, enrolled during active disease. The chain's CDR3 is CATSPSWSRGEQYF. CDR3 DNA sequence: TGTGCCACCAGCCCCTCCTGGAGCCGGGGGGAGCAGTACTTC.